Shown below are 3 T cell receptor beta chains from a single sample sequenced in a study of T-cell memory formation after mild COVID-19. TCRdb analysed the 5' RACE reads with MiXCR anew, one entry per CDR3 protein. The table includes about 470,000 distinct CDR3 sequences, around a quarter detected once. Sequenced: PBMCs or a T cell subset sorted from them (not recorded which). These receptors were taken from an adult woman who had mild COVID-19 (a few samples of this study predate the infection). Cell type and time point are not known.

This clonotype was found a few times. The chain has TRBV4-1 and TRBJ2-7; 8 bases map to TRBD2. V lost 4 bases and J lost 7; bases outside the gene matches: 9. CDR1 and CDR2 from the germline V gene are MGHRA and YSYEKL. The CDR3 spans 14 residues. The CDR3 region is CASSLGRGDLEQYF. The CDR3 DNA is TGCGCCAGCAGCCTGGGGCGGGGGGACCTAGAGCAGTACTTC.

This clonotype rates as medium-sized (0.01 to 0.1%). J is TRBJ2-5 and V is TRBV5-1; 8 positions agree with TRBD1. Per germline, CDR1 SGHRS and CDR2 YFSETQ. Losses at the gene ends were 5 bases for V and 3 bases for J; bases not matched to a gene: 9. The CDR3 spans 15 residues. This CDR3 reads CASRTRMTGEETQYF. The CDR3 DNA is TGCGCCAGCAGGACGCGCATGACAGGGGAAGAGACCCAGTACTTC.

The rearrangement uses TRBV5-5 and TRBJ1-5; D not resolved. The germline gives CDR1 SGHKS, CDR2 YYEKEE (reference sequence). This CDR3 comprises 16 residues. V lost 2 bases and J lost 1, with 13 bases in between. For the CDR3, the DNA is TGTGCCAGCAGCTTCCTTGGAGGCGACAGCAATCAGCCCCAGCATTTT. Its translation: CASSFLGGDSNQPQHF.